This TCR beta chain appears in the sequencing data of a study of CD8+ T cells in alopecia areata. Study results and limitations: Compared with normal scalp, lesional scalp had higher clonality and more expanded CD8+ clones.

The CDR3 has 15 residues. Germline lookup yields CDR1 SGHRS and CDR2 YFSETQ. The ends lost 5 bases at V and 9 bases at J; junction bases unmatched: 11. Investigators isolated RNA and reverse transcribed it into cDNA to act as the sequencing template. Clones were sequenced by immunoSEQ multiplex PCR, and TCRdb holds only the in-frame ones, with some missing. The sample lists approximately 210,000 clones, roughly 66% occurring once. Worth noting for this clone: Its antigen is not known.

Regarding treatment: oral pan-JAK inhibitor, 5-10 mg twice daily. The clonotype was recovered from a human donor with alopecia areata. The sample in question was CD4+ T cells sorted from blood, obtained between weeks 43 and 45, from a patient treated with tofacitinib. This chain uses TRBV5-1 with TRBJ2-1; 10 nucleotides align to TRBD1. The CDR3 bases are TGCGCCAGCAGGGCTACCGGGACAGGGGTATTTGAGCAGTTCTTC. Protein: CASRATGTGVFEQFF.